This is a list of T cell receptor beta chains from one sample in a study of blood T cell repertoires in COVID-19. Using immunoSEQ multiplex PCR, the repertoire was profiled, and TCRdb retains in-frame clones only, with some absent. The data show 390,000 or so clones, 70% to 90% seen once. The sequenced material came from peripheral blood. The receptors come from a woman aged 25 to 39 with COVID-19, enrolled during active disease. The CDR3 runs from the conserved cysteine through the conserved F or W. D genes are given only for firm matches. Clone size is shown for a subset of rows, as once, few, many or a class of expanded clone.

J	D	size	V	CDR3	DNA
TRBJ2-1	TRBD2	.	TRBV5-3	CARSYRLSGSVCNEQFF	TGTGCCAGAAGCTACCGACTAAGCGGGAGTGTCTGTAATGAGCAGTTCTTC
TRBJ1-6	.	.	TRBV5-4	CASSLGQYNSPLHF	TGTGCCAGCAGCTTAGGACAGTATAATTCACCCCTCCACTTT
TRBJ1-1	.	.	TRBV27	CASSNGPGAEAFF	TGTGCCAGCAGTAATGGGCCCGGGGCTGAAGCTTTCTTT
TRBJ1-6	.	.	TRBV7-8	CASSPRDTNSPLHF	TGTGCCAGCAGCCCTCGGGACACTAATTCACCCCTCCACTTT
TRBJ1-2	.	.	TRBV23-1	CASRRDERGFYGYTF	TGCGCCAGCAGACGAGATGAAAGGGGGTTCTATGGCTACACCTTC
TRBJ2-1	TRBD1	.	TRBV2	CASRVDRGRKSSYNEQFF	TGTGCCAGCAGAGTGGACAGGGGCAGAAAGAGCTCCTACAATGAGCAGTTCTTC
TRBJ2-7	.	.	TRBV5-6	CASSLEILPTGQYF	TGTGCCAGCAGCTTGGAAATTCTACCCACGGGGCAGTACTTC
TRBJ2-7	.	few	TRBV11-3	CASSLTTRGEQYF	TGTGCCAGCAGCTTAACTACCCGCGGGGAGCAGTACTTC
TRBJ2-3	.	.	TRBV5-1	CASSLDRVADTQYF	TGCGCCAGCAGCTTGGACAGGGTGGCAGATACGCAGTATTTT
TRBJ2-7	TRBD2	few	TRBV5-4	CASSGGLAGSYEQYF	TGTGCCAGCAGCGGAGGACTAGCGGGGTCCTACGAGCAGTACTTC
TRBJ2-2	TRBD1	.	TRBV11-2	CASSSRQGDTGELFF	TGTGCCAGCAGCTCCCGACAGGGGGACACCGGGGAGCTGTTTTTT
TRBJ2-3	.	.	TRBV7-9	CASSLAARGRDTQYF	TGTGCCAGCAGCTTAGCTGCCAGGGGACGAGATACGCAGTATTTT
TRBJ1-2	.	few	TRBV9	CASSAALGTPYGYTF	TGTGCCAGCAGCGCAGCCCTTGGGACACCATATGGCTACACCTTC
TRBJ2-5	TRBD1	once	TRBV11-3	CASSLGGGGETQYF	TGTGCCAGCAGCTTAGGAGGGGGCGGAGAGACCCAGTACTTC
TRBJ2-1	.	.	TRBV21-1	CASSNVDRANNEQFF	TGTGCCAGCAGCAATGTGGACAGGGCCAACAATGAGCAGTTCTTC
TRBJ2-7	TRBD2	.	TRBV10-2	CASSEGSGRSRFDF	TGCGCCAGCAGTGAAGGTAGCGGGAGGTCCCGTTTCGACTTC
TRBJ2-7	TRBD1	.	TRBV2	CASRRDRTHEQYF	TGTGCCAGCAGGAGGGACAGGACCCACGAGCAGTACTTC
TRBJ2-7	TRBD2	.	TRBV13	CASSWGLAGVGNEQYF	TGTGCCAGCAGCTGGGGACTAGCGGGAGTAGGGAACGAGCAGTACTTC
TRBJ1-2	TRBD1	.	TRBV2	CASRQGGGYTF	TGTGCCAGCAGGCAGGGGGGAGGCTACACCTTC
TRBJ2-6	.	.	TRBV6-1	CASSATGSQTAGANVLTF	TGTGCCAGCAGTGCTACCGGGTCCCAAACGGCCGGGGCCAACGTCCTGACTTTC
TRBJ2-2	.	.	TRBV29-1	CSVMTVANTGELFF	TGCAGCGTCATGACAGTCGCGAACACCGGGGAGCTGTTTTTT
TRBJ2-1	.	.	TRBV10-1	CASSDGPLSLFF	TGCGCCAGCAGTGACGGTCCACTCTCCCTCTTCTTC
TRBJ2-3	TRBD2	.	TRBV7-2	CASSLAGLVADTQYF	TGTGCCAGCAGCTTGGCGGGACTAGTCGCAGATACGCAGTATTTT
TRBJ1-1	.	few	TRBV6-5	CASKQSLNTEAFF	TGTGCCAGCAAACAGAGCCTGAACACTGAAGCTTTCTTT
TRBJ2-7	.	.	TRBV5-4	CASSLGEAYEQYF	TGTGCCAGCAGCTTGGGTGAGGCTTACGAGCAGTACTTC
TRBJ2-3	TRBD1	.	TRBV3-1/TRBV3-2	CASSQPGQGKGTDTQYF	TGTGCCAGCAGCCAACCGGGACAGGGTAAGGGCACAGATACGCAGTATTTT
TRBJ2-7	.	once	TRBV9	CASSVALLEQYF	TGTGCCAGCAGCGTAGCCCTTCTCGAGCAGTACTTC
TRBJ2-7	TRBD1	.	TRBV7-6	CASSRQGQGAEQYF	TGTGCCAGCAGCCGACAGGGACAGGGGGCCGAGCAGTACTTC
TRBJ2-7	.	.	TRBV2	CASSGGGRPHYEQYF	TGTGCCAGCAGTGGTGGGGGGAGGCCTCACTACGAGCAGTACTTC
TRBJ2-6	TRBD1	.	TRBV2	CASRQGGGANVLTF	TGTGCCAGCCGACAGGGTGGCGGGGCCAACGTCCTGACTTTC
TRBJ1-2	.	.	TRBV3-1/TRBV3-2	CASSQVGGVGEEGYTF	TGTGCCAGCAGCCAAGTGGGGGGGGTCGGAGAGGAGGGCTACACCTTC
TRBJ2-7	TRBD1	few	TRBV13	CASSLGRRQGGYEQYF	TGTGCCAGCAGCTTAGGCCGCCGACAGGGGGGCTACGAGCAGTACTTC
TRBJ1-2	TRBD1	.	TRBV14	CASSQIETGEGYTF	TGTGCCAGCAGCCAGATTGAGACAGGGGAAGGCTACACCTTC
TRBJ2-5	TRBD1	.	TRBV5-1	CASSSAGTGGQETQYF	TGCGCCAGCAGCTCCGCCGGGACAGGGGGGCAAGAGACCCAGTACTTC
TRBJ1-5	TRBD1	.	TRBV9	CASSVGQDRGRYSNQPQHF	TGTGCCAGCAGCGTAGGGCAGGACAGGGGCCGTTATAGCAATCAGCCCCAGCATTTT
TRBJ1-5	.	.	TRBV6-5	CASSYYRSQGPQHF	TGTGCCAGCAGTTACTACCGGTCCCAGGGCCCCCAGCATTTT
TRBJ2-1	.	.	TRBV5-1	CATTPEGSSYNEQFF	TGCGCCACCACTCCAGAGGGTAGCTCCTACAATGAGCAGTTCTTC
TRBJ2-7	TRBD2	.	TRBV7-2	CASSFPGGTYEQYF	TGTGCCAGCAGCTTTCCGGGGGGAACCTACGAGCAGTACTTC
TRBJ2-6	.	.	TRBV19	CASSTSGDSGANVLTF	TGTGCCAGTAGTACCTCCGGGGACTCTGGGGCCAACGTCCTGACTTTC
TRBJ2-7	.	.	TRBV6-6	CASSQGGTYEQYF	TGTGCCAGCAGTCAAGGAGGGACCTACGAGCAGTACTTC
TRBJ2-2	TRBD2	.	TRBV28	CASSLRLAGGHGELFF	TGTGCCAGCAGTCTGCGACTAGCGGGAGGTCACGGGGAGCTGTTTTTT
TRBJ2-1	.	once	TRBV11-2	CASSLGHTKSEQFF	TGTGCCAGCAGCTTAGGGCACACTAAGAGTGAGCAGTTCTTC
TRBJ2-1	TRBD2	.	TRBV2	CASSGLAGENEQFF	TGTGCCAGCAGTGGTTTAGCGGGAGAGAATGAGCAGTTCTTC
TRBJ2-5	.	.	TRBV5-4	CASSLPEETQYF	TGTGCCAGCAGCTTGCCGGAAGAGACCCAGTACTTC
TRBJ2-4	TRBD2	.	TRBV2	CASRVAGERLAKNIQYF	TGTGCCAGCAGGGTAGCGGGTGAACGTCTAGCCAAAAACATTCAGTACTTC
TRBJ2-2	TRBD2	.	TRBV19	CASRGQREQRNGELFF	TGTGCCAGTAGGGGTCAGCGGGAGCAAAGAAACGGGGAGCTGTTTTTT
TRBJ1-6	.	.	TRBV9	CASSPQGSSPLHF	TGTGCCAGCAGCCCCCAGGGGTCTTCACCCCTCCACTTT
TRBJ1-4	.	.	TRBV27	CASSSSTGGEKLFF	TGTGCCAGCAGTTCAAGTACGGGAGGGGAAAAACTGTTTTTT
TRBJ1-5	.	.	TRBV6-5	CASAGQGNQPQHF	TGTGCCAGCGCGGGGCAGGGCAATCAGCCCCAGCATTTT
TRBJ1-4	.	.	TRBV5-1	CASSLKAGVEKLFF	TGCGCCAGCAGCTTGAAGGCAGGGGTCGAAAAACTGTTTTTT
TRBJ2-5	TRBD1	.	TRBV2	CASSEALRTGGRETQYF	TGTGCCAGCAGTGAAGCGCTTCGGACAGGGGGCAGGGAGACCCAGTACTTC
TRBJ2-5	TRBD2	once	TRBV29-1	CSTSSGSKTQYF	TGCAGCACCTCTAGCGGGAGCAAGACCCAGTACTTC
TRBJ2-1	TRBD2	.	TRBV4-2	CASSDGRPSINEQFF	TGTGCCAGCAGCGACGGGAGGCCTTCGATCAATGAGCAGTTCTTC
TRBJ2-2	TRBD2	once	TRBV6-5	CASRGLAGGTGELFF	TGTGCCAGCCGAGGCCTAGCGGGAGGCACCGGGGAGCTGTTTTTT
TRBJ2-7	.	.	TRBV13	CASSLIQGPEQYF	TGTGCCAGCAGCTTAATCCAGGGCCCCGAGCAGTACTTC
TRBJ2-7	TRBD2	.	TRBV7-9	CASSLDLHLAGVGEQYF	TGTGCCAGCAGCTTAGATTTACACTTAGCGGGAGTAGGCGAGCAGTACTTC
TRBJ2-3	.	.	TRBV9	CASSVVGVGDTQYF	TGTGCCAGCAGCGTAGTCGGGGTGGGTGATACGCAGTATTTT